These 21 T cell receptor beta chains were all obtained from the same sample, sequenced in a study of response to subunit inactivated influenza vaccine (dated by TCRdb to about 2018). Receptor libraries were prepared by RT-PCR. Instrument used: Illumina HiSeq 2500. The raw public reads went through TCRdb reprocessing: fastp at Q25, MiXCR clone calling, in-frame beta chains kept. All rows with the same CDR3 protein become a single entry with the most common DNA and genes. In all, the sample holds around 570,000 distinct CDR3 sequences, and around 10% of those were seen once. The top ten hold about 11% of the sample. The sample was also reused in another study, on T cells expressing NK-cell markers. The second paper states: TCR beta cDNA libraries were prepared using 5'RACE template switching, which introduced a universal primer site and unique molecular identifiers.

The sample was PBMCs from blood, taken on the day of vaccination. These receptor sequences come from a man in his fifties or sixties who received an inactivated influenza vaccine. Donor details come from another sample of the same person, matched by shared clones.

A single count supports this clonotype. One end of the junction fails to match germline, which may point to a read error. This sequence joins TRBV12-3 or TRBV12-4 and TRBJ2-7, with D possibly being TRBD1 (6 bases). This CDR3 is 13 amino acids long. The CDR3 reads CASRITGLGEHYF. CDR3 nucleotides: TGTGCCAGCAGGATAACAGGGTTAGGCGAGCATTACTTC.

Regarding this clonotype: Its ends do not fully match the called genes, so a read error is possible. V and J are TRBV20-1 and TRBJ2-7, with D tentatively TRBD2 (5 bases). CDR1 and CDR2 (germline): DFQATT, SNEGSKA (reference sequence). The CDR3 contains 12 residues. The CDR3 region is CSPRRTTYEQYF. The CDR3 region has the DNA TGCAGTCCTAGGAGGACGACCTACGAGCAGTACTTC.

The V call is TRBV12-3 or TRBV12-4, the J call TRBJ1-6; D may be TRBD1 (6 bases). Trimming shortened V by 5 bases and J by 7 bases, and 12 bases separated the two germline ends. The CDR3 consists of 14 residues. CDR3 nucleotides: TGTGCCAGCAGTGTCGGACAGAGAAATTCACCCCTCCACTTT. Its protein product is CASSVGQRNSPLHF.

V gene TRBV10-3 combines with J gene TRBJ2-7; tentatively, D is TRBD2 (5 bases). The V gene lost 4 bases and the J gene lost 5 bases, with 12 bases spanning the gap. This CDR3 is built from 13 residues. Per germline, CDR1 ENHRY and CDR2 SYGVKD. The DNA for the CDR3 is TGTGCCATCAGTGTTTCGGGGTTCCACGAGCAGTACTTC. Its translation is CAISVSGFHEQYF.

This clonotype came up many times. V is TRBV5-1 and J is TRBJ1-2; perhaps TRBD1 as D (5 bases). The CDR3 runs 16 residues. V lost 4 bases and J 3 bases, leaving 19 bases between the germline ends. Germline CDR1 is SGHRS and CDR2 is YFSETQ. The CDR3 region has the DNA TGCGCCAGCAGCCCTACCGGGACTCCAATACACTATGGCTACACCTTC. It specifies CASSPTGTPIHYGYTF.

This clonotype was seen only a few times. The rearrangement joins TRBV28 to TRBJ2-2; D remains unclear. There are 18 residues in the CDR3. Trimming left V 7 bases short and J 0 bases short, with 21 bases between. In germline, CDR1 is MDHEN, CDR2 SYDVKM. The CDR3 reads CASNFLDGISPNTGELFF. In DNA, the CDR3 is TGTGCCAGCAACTTCCTGGATGGCATTTCACCGAACACCGGGGAGCTGTTTTTT. Complete variable domain (other parts from reference TRBV28 and TRBJ2-2): DVKVTQSSRYLVKRTGEKVFLECVQDMDHENMFWYRQDPGLGLRLIYFSYDVKMKEKGDIPEGYSVSREKKERFSLILESASTNQTSMYLCASNFLDGISPNTGELFFGEGSRLTVL.

The V call is TRBV6-2 or TRBV6-3, the J call TRBJ1-5, with 9 bases that match TRBD1. This CDR3 has 15 residues. The V segment lost 0 bases and the J segment 7 bases; nucleotides outside the gene matches: 4. Per the germline V gene, CDR1 is MNHEY and CDR2 is SVGEGT. The CDR3: CASSYSGQGQQPQHF. CDR3 DNA sequence: TGTGCCAGCAGTTACTCGGGACAGGGCCAACAGCCCCAGCATTTT.

The sample holds many counts of this clonotype. The J gene is TRBJ2-2, the V gene TRBV6-2 or TRBV6-3; D remains ambiguous. From germline, CDR1 is MNHEY and CDR2 SVGEGT. This CDR3 comprises 13 residues. V was clipped by 6 bases and J by 7 bases, with 12 bases between them. CDR3 region: CASRQTQHGELFF. The DNA of the CDR3 is TGTGCCAGCAGACAGACCCAGCACGGGGAGCTGTTTTTT.

This chain connects TRBV2 to TRBJ2-7; tentatively, D is TRBD2 (5 bases). V was clipped by 7 bases and J by 0 bases, with 13 bases between them. The CDR3 spans 14 residues. CDR1 is SNHLY, CDR2 FYNNEI, per germline. The CDR3 loop reads CASTRGAVSYEQYF. The CDR3 DNA sequence: TGTGCCAGCACCCGGGGAGCAGTCTCCTACGAGCAGTACTTC.

The chain employs TRBV7-9 and TRBJ1-3; possibly TRBD1 for D (6 bases). The V gene's germline CDR1 is SEHNR and CDR2 FQNEAQ (reference sequence). Trimming took 4 bases from V and 4 from J, leaving 14 bases between them. CDR3 length equals 15 residues. The CDR3 DNA follows: TGTGCCAGCAGCTCCTACCGGGACACAGGAAACACCATATATTTT. Translating gives CASSSYRDTGNTIYF.

This clonotype was observed a few times. J is TRBJ2-7 and V is TRBV5-1; D ambiguous. Germline CDR1 and CDR2: SGHRS and YFSETQ. The CDR3 has 15 residues. V gave up 4 bases and J gave up 2 bases, with 16 bases separating them. The CDR3 is CASSPGSAAAYEQYF. The CDR3, as DNA: TGCGCCAGCAGCCCCGGATCGGCAGCAGCCTACGAGCAGTACTTC.

V gene TRBV12-3 or TRBV12-4 combines with J gene TRBJ1-2; no reliable D call. Trimming removed 6 bases from V and 2 bases from J, with 10 bases in between. The CDR3 has 13 amino acids. CDR3 region: CASSHTVNYGYTF. The CDR3 nucleotides are TGTGCCAGCAGCCATACTGTGAACTATGGCTACACCTTC.

This clonotype was counted only a few times. The genes are TRBV29-1 and TRBJ2-7, with TRBD1 matching 10 bases. J was trimmed by 2 bases and V by 4 bases; bases with no gene match: 5. The CDR3 has 14 amino acids. CDR1 and CDR2 from the germline V gene are SQVTM and ANQGSEA. CDR3 sequence: CSVAGTGATYEQYF. CDR3 nucleotide sequence: TGCAGCGTTGCCGGGACAGGGGCAACCTACGAGCAGTACTTC.

This chain connects TRBV7-2 to TRBJ2-7; tentatively, D is TRBD2 (7 bases). With 5 bases removed from V and 5 bases from J, the gap between germline ends came to 19 bases. The germline V gene has CDR1 SGHTA and CDR2 FQGNSA. The CDR3 has 15 residues. CDR3 sequence: CASSARNGGAHEQYF. In nucleotides, the CDR3 is TGTGCCAGCAGCGCTCGGAATGGGGGGGCCCACGAGCAGTACTTC. The full variable domain, with the rest looked up from reference TRBV7-2 and TRBJ2-7, is GAGVSQSPSNKVTEKGKDVELRCDPISGHTALYWYRQSLGQGLEFLIYFQGNSAPDKSGLPSDRFSAERTGGSVSTLTIQRTQQEDSAVYLCASSARNGGAHEQYFGPGTRLTVT.

The CDR3 loop reads CAWSTRVSYEQYF. As DNA, the CDR3 is TGTGCCTGGAGTACGCGGGTCTCCTACGAGCAGTACTTC. This rearrangement joins TRBV30 to TRBJ2-7; D may be TRBD2 (5 bases). V was cut by 2 bases and J by 0 bases, with 8 bases left in between. The CDR3 spans 13 residues. Per the germline V gene, CDR1 is GTSNPN and CDR2 is SVGIG (reference sequence).

This clonotype appeared many times. The V and J genes are TRBV20-1 and TRBJ2-7, with TRBD2 identical over 11 bases. This CDR3 is built from 14 residues. Per germline, CDR1 DFQATT and CDR2 SNEGSKA (reference sequence). V was clipped by 6 bases and J by 1 base; unmatched bases: 5. The CDR3 sequence: CSATGTSGSYEQYF. Written as DNA, the CDR3 is TGCAGTGCGACCGGGACTAGCGGATCCTACGAGCAGTACTTC.

The chain joins TRBV18 to TRBJ2-5, with D possibly being TRBD2 (5 bases). Trimming shortened V by 4 bases and J by 5 bases, and 17 bases separated the two germline ends. CDR1 is KGHSH, CDR2 LQKENI, per germline. This CDR3 comprises 15 residues. Here the CDR3 DNA reads TGTGCCAGCTCACTGCGGACGGGATTTTTTGAGACCCAGTACTTC. Translation: CASSLRTGFFETQYF.

This clonotype was seen at least ten times. The V call is TRBV18, the J call TRBJ1-5, with D perhaps TRBD1 (6 bases). Germline CDR1 KGHSH, CDR2 LQKENI. V lost 3 bases to trimming and J lost 2 bases, with 8 bases between them. The CDR3 is 14 residues long. This chain's CDR3 is CASSPRQGNQPQHF. DNA of the CDR3: TGTGCCAGCTCACCCAGACAGGGCAATCAGCCCCAGCATTTT.

In its sample, this clonotype was seen a few times. The chain uses TRBV5-6 and TRBJ2-1; maybe TRBD2 (6 bases). V lost 2 bases, J lost 6 bases, and 15 bases lay in between. The CDR3 runs to 15 residues. Germline CDR1 SGHDT, CDR2 YYEEEE. The chain's CDR3 is CASSFSGTFRNEQFF. The CDR3 bases are TGTGCCAGCAGCTTCTCAGGGACTTTCCGCAATGAGCAGTTCTTC.

The chain links TRBV7-3 to TRBJ2-7; D unclear. This CDR3 region has 13 residues. Germline V gene lookup returns CDR1 SGHTA and CDR2 FQGTGA. Trimming shortened V by 5 bases and J by 0 bases, and 8 bases separated the two germline ends. The CDR3 reads CASSRRHSYEQYF. The CDR3 DNA follows: TGTGCCAGCAGCCGAAGACACTCCTACGAGCAGTACTTC.

This rearrangement joins TRBV5-1 to TRBJ2-7; D unclear. CDR3 size: 15 residues. In germline, CDR1 is SGHRS, CDR2 YFSETQ. Trimming shortened V by 0 bases and J by 4 bases, and 14 bases separated the two germline ends. The CDR3 protein is CASSLVETSAYEQYF. The CDR3 DNA is TGCGCCAGCAGCTTGGTCGAGACAAGTGCATACGAGCAGTACTTC. Using reference TRBV5-1 and TRBJ2-7 for the parts outside the CDR3, the full variable domain is KAGVTQTPRYLIKTRGQQVTLSCSPISGHRSVSWYQQTPGQGLQFLFEYFSETQRNKGNFPGRFSGRQFSNSRSEMNVSTLELGDSALYLCASSLVETSAYEQYFGPGTRLTVT.